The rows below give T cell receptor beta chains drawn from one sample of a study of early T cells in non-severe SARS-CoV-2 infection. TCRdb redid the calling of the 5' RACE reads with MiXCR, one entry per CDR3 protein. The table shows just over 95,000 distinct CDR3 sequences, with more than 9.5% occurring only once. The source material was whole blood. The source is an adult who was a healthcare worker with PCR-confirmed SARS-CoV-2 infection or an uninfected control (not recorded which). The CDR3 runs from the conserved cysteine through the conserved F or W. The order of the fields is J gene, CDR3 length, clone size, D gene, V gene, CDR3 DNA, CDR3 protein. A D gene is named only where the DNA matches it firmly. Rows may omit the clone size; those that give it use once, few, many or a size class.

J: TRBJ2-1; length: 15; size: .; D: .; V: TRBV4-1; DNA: TGCGCCAGCAGCCAAAACCAGGTTCCGACATTGGAGCAGTTCTTC; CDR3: CASSQNQVPTLEQFF
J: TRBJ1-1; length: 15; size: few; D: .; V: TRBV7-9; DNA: TGTGCCAGCAGCTTGTTGGGAACTGCGAACACTGAAGCTTTCTTT; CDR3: CASSLLGTANTEAFF
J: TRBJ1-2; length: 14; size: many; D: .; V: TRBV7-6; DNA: TGTGCCAGCAGCCGGGGGGAGGGCGACTATGGCTACACCTTC; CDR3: CASSRGEGDYGYTF
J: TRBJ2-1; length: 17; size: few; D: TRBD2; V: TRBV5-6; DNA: TGTGCCAGCAGCTTAGCCTTGGCGGGAGGGCCCCACAATGAGCAGTTCTTC; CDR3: CASSLALAGGPHNEQFF
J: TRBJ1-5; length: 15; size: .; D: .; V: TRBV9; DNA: TGTGCCAGCGGAAACGGGTTCTATAGCAATCAGCCCCAGCATTTT; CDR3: CASGNGFYSNQPQHF
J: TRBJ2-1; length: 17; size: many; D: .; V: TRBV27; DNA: TGTGCCAGCAGTCCTAAAGTAATCGTGGCCCGGATGAATGAGCAGTTCTTC; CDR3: CASSPKVIVARMNEQFF
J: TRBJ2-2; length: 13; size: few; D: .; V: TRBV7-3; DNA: TGTGCCAGCAGCTCATGGGGTACCGGGGAGCTGTTTTTT; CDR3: CASSSWGTGELFF
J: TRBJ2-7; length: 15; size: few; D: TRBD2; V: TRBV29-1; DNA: TGCAGCGTTGAACGGTCTAGCGGGGGGGCTTACGAGCAGTACTTC; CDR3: CSVERSSGGAYEQYF
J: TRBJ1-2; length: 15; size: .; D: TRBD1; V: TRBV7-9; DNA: TGTGCCAGCAGCCCCCCCGGACAGGGTTCGGTAGGCTACACCTTC; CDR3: CASSPPGQGSVGYTF
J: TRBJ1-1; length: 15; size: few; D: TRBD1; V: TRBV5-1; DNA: TGCGCCAGCAGCTGGGGACAGGAAGCTACCCTGGTGACTTTCTTT; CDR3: CASSWGQEATLVTFF
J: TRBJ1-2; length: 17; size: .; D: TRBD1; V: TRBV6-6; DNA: TGTGCCAGCACCTATGATGCGAGACAGGGGGACCCCAATGGCTACACCTTC; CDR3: CASTYDARQGDPNGYTF
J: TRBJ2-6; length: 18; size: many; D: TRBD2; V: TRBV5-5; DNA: TGTGCCAGCAGCACGGGAGGGCTCCACCTTTCTGGGGCCAACGTCCTGACTTTC; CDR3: CASSTGGLHLSGANVLTF
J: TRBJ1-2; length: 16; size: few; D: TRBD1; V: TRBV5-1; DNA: TGCGCCAGCAGCGTCACCCCCTTGCGACAGGGCTATGGCTACACCTTC; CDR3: CASSVTPLRQGYGYTF
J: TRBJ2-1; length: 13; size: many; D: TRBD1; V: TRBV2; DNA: TGTGCCAGCAGTGAAGGGACAGGGCGGGAGCAGTTCTTC; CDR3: CASSEGTGREQFF
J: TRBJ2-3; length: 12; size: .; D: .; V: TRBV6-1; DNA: TGTGCCAGCAGTTGGCGAGAAGATACGCAGTATTTT; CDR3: CASSWREDTQYF
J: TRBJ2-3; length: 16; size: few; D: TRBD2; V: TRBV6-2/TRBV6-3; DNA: TGTGCCAGCAGTAAGGGGGTGGCTAGCGGGACAGATACGCAGTATTTT; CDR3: CASSKGVASGTDTQYF
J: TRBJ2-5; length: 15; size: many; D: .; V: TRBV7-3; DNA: TGTGCCAGCAGCTTTACCGGGACACCGAAAGAGACCCAGTACTTC; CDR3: CASSFTGTPKETQYF
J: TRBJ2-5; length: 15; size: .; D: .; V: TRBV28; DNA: TGTGCCAGCACCTCGGCGACGGCCAATCAAGAGACCCAGTACTTC; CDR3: CASTSATANQETQYF
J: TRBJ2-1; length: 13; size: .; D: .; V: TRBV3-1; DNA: TGTGCCAGCAGCCCGCGCCGATACAATGAGCAGTTCTTC; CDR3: CASSPRRYNEQFF
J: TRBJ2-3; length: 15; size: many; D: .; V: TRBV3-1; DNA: TGTGCCAGCAGCCCCAGTTCAAGCGGCACAGATACGCAGTATTTT; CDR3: CASSPSSSGTDTQYF
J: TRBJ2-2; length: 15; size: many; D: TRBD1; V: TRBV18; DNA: TGTGCCAGCTCACCTTCAGGGGGGAACACCGGGGAGCTGTTTTTT; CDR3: CASSPSGGNTGELFF
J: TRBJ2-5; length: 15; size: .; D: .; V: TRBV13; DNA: TGTGCCAGCAGCTCTTGGGGGACCACTGGGGAGACCCAGTACTTC; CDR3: CASSSWGTTGETQYF
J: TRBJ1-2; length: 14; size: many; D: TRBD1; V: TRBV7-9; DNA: TGTGCCAGCAGCTACCCCCAGGGGGTGGGTGGCTACACCTTC; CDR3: CASSYPQGVGGYTF
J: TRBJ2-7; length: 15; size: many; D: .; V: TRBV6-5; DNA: TGTGCCAGCAGTTACAGGGCGGCTCCCTTCTACGAGCAGTACTTC; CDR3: CASSYRAAPFYEQYF
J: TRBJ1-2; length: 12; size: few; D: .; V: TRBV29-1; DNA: TGCAGCGTTGAAGATCAAAGGTATGGCTACACCTTC; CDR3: CSVEDQRYGYTF
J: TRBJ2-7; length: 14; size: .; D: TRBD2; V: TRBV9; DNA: TGTGCCAGCAGCTTAGCGGGCCAAGGAAACGAGCAGTACTTC; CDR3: CASSLAGQGNEQYF
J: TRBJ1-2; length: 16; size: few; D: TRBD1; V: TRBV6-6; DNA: TGTGCCAGCAGTACCCCCTGGACAGGGTCTGGCTATGGCTACACCTTC; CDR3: CASSTPWTGSGYGYTF
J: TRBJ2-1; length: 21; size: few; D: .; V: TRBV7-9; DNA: TGTGCCAGCAGCTCCACCCTAGTTGAGGTTCGATCCCCCAGGTCCTACAATGAGCAGTTCTTC; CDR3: CASSSTLVEVRSPRSYNEQFF
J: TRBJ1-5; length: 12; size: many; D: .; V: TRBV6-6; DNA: TGTGCCAGCAATCACAGAGATCAGCCCCAGCATTTT; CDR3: CASNHRDQPQHF
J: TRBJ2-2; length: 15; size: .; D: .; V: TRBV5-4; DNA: TGTGCCAGCAGCTTGGGACAGTCGAACACCGGGGAGCTGTTTTTT; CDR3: CASSLGQSNTGELFF
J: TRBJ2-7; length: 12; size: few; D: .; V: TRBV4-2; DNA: TGTGCCAGCGGCACAATCGGGGACGAGCAGTACTTC; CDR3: CASGTIGDEQYF
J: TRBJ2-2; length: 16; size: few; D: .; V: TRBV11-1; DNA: TGTGCCAGCAGCTTACAAAGGCGTCCGAACACCGGGGAGCTGTTTTTT; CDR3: CASSLQRRPNTGELFF
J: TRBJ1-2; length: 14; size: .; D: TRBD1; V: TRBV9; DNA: TGTGCCAGCAGTAAAACAGGGGCCAACTATGGCTACACCTTC; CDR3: CASSKTGANYGYTF
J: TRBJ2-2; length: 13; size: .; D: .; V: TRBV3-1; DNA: TGTGCCAGCAGCCAAGGTTCCTACGGGGAGCTGTTTTTT; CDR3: CASSQGSYGELFF
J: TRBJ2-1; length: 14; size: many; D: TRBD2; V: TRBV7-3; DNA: TGTGCCAGCAGCTTAGGACTAGCTTACAATGAGCAGTTCTTC; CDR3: CASSLGLAYNEQFF
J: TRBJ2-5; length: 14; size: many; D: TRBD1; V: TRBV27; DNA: TGTGCCAGCAGTTTTACAGGGGACCAAGAGACCCAGTACTTC; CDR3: CASSFTGDQETQYF
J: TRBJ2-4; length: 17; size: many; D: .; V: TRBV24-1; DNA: TGTGCCACCAGTGATTCAAAACTCCGGGACCCCAAAAACATTCAGTACTTC; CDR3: CATSDSKLRDPKNIQYF
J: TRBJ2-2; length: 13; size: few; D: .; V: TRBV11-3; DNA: TGTGCCAGCAGCGAGCTAAACACCGGGGAGCTGTTTTTT; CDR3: CASSELNTGELFF
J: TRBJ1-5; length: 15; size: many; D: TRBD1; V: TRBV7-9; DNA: TGTGCCAGCAGCAGGGACAGGGGGGGCAATCAGCCCCAGCATTTT; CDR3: CASSRDRGGNQPQHF
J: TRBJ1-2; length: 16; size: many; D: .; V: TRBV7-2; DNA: TGTGCCAGCAGCTTTGGTATCGGCGCAGGGGTGGATGGCTACACCTTC; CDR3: CASSFGIGAGVDGYTF
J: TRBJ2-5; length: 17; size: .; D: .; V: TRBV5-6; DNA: TGTGCCAGCAGCTATGACAGGCGGTCGGGGCTGCTGGAGACCCAGTACTTC; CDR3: CASSYDRRSGLLETQYF
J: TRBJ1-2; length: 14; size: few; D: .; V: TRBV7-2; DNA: TGTGCCAGCAGCCTACAGGGTTCTGCTTATGGCTACACCTTC; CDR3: CASSLQGSAYGYTF
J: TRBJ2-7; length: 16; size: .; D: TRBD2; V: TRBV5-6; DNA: TGTGCCAGCAGCCACTTCCCGGGACTAGCGGGGTACGAGCAGTACTTC; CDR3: CASSHFPGLAGYEQYF
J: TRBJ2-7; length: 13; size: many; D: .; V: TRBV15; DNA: TGTGCCACCAGGAGCGGTAGCTCCTACGAGCAGTACTTC; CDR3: CATRSGSSYEQYF
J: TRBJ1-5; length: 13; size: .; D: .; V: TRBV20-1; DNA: TGCAGTGTTAAGGGCCAGAGCAATCAGCCCCAGCATTTT; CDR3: CSVKGQSNQPQHF
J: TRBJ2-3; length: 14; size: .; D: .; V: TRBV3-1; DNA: TGTGCCAGCAGCCAACGGACAGAAACAGATACGCAGTATTTT; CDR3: CASSQRTETDTQYF
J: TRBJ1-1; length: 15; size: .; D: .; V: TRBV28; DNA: TGTGCCAGCAGGCCCCCTCAGGGACGGAACACTGAAGCTTTCTTT; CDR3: CASRPPQGRNTEAFF
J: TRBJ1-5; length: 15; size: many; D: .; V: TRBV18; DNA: TGTGCCAGCTCACTTGCCTCGGGGTCCAATCAGCCCCAGCATTTT; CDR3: CASSLASGSNQPQHF